The rows below give T cell receptor beta chains drawn from one sample of a study of cytomegalovirus exposure and HLA in healthy donors. Generated by immunoSEQ multiplex PCR, the TCRdb table keeps only in-frame clones and is missing some. The sample includes some 250,000 clones, 82% of them seen just once. Sequencing input: PBMCs. The receptors derive from a woman aged 35 to 49 in good health and CMV-seropositive. Each CDR3 is given with its conserved first and last residue. The D gene is left open where the match is weak. The size field is filled for only some rows; it gives once, few, many or a size class.

.	TRBJ1-1	TRBD1	TRBV9	CASSASLQGINTEAFF
.	TRBJ1-1	.	TRBV11-1	CASSFFGTGWNTEAFF
.	TRBJ1-5	TRBD1	TRBV18	CASSPGQGGQPQHF
once	TRBJ2-3	TRBD1	TRBV27	CASSPGTASSQYF
once	TRBJ1-2	.	TRBV29-1	CSVGGGNYGYTF
.	TRBJ2-1	.	TRBV13	CASSSGETYNEQFF
.	TRBJ1-1	.	TRBV7-2	CASSPATGNTEAFF
.	TRBJ1-5	TRBD1	TRBV18	CASSTGGLQPQHF
.	TRBJ1-5	TRBD1	TRBV19	CASSMTGINQPQHF
.	TRBJ1-1	.	TRBV6-6	CASSPPRTLNTEAFF
.	TRBJ1-1	TRBD1	TRBV10-3	CAISWRGLNTEAFF
.	TRBJ2-1	TRBD2	TRBV4-1	CASSPGGVYNEQFF
.	TRBJ2-7	TRBD2	TRBV6-5	CASSYGTSGIYEQYF
.	TRBJ1-1	.	TRBV19	CASSIDSPNRGYTEAFF
.	TRBJ2-7	TRBD1	TRBV6-6	CASSYSKDRGAYEQYF
.	TRBJ2-7	TRBD1	TRBV18	CASSQGQGSSYEQYF
.	TRBJ2-4	.	TRBV18	CASSPPTGVNIQYF
.	TRBJ1-1	.	TRBV7-9	CSSSSLDIFAFSIIEAFF
.	TRBJ2-3	.	TRBV7-9	CASSAMRVGTDTQYF
.	TRBJ2-1	TRBD2	TRBV28	CASSWRGGSSSYNEQFF
.	TRBJ2-3	.	TRBV7-2	CASRGRMTDTQYF
.	TRBJ1-4	.	TRBV6-5	CASSYDRWTNEKLFF
.	TRBJ1-2	TRBD1	TRBV5-6	CASSARGLGGYTF
.	TRBJ1-1	.	TRBV2	CASSPRRDTEAFF
.	TRBJ2-1	.	TRBV10-3	CAISESGEIPYNEQFF
.	TRBJ2-5	TRBD2	TRBV9	CASSLRLAGEGVLYF
.	TRBJ2-5	TRBD1	TRBV2	CASSPNRGETQYF
.	TRBJ1-2	TRBD1	TRBV7-9	CSSSSGQGYGYTF
few	TRBJ2-7	TRBD2	TRBV4-1	CASSQGSGGTYEQYF
.	TRBJ2-2	.	TRBV21-1	CASSWTSGNTGELFF
.	TRBJ2-5	TRBD2	TRBV10-1	CASSFSGQETQYF
.	TRBJ2-3	TRBD2	TRBV6-7	CASSYAPGTSGYGTDTQYF
.	TRBJ2-2	TRBD2	TRBV5-1	CASSFGTSGSLTGELFF
.	TRBJ1-2	TRBD1	TRBV13	CASSAGGTAERYGYTF
.	TRBJ2-1	TRBD2	TRBV2	CASSEARLAGVNEQFF
.	TRBJ2-1	.	TRBV29-1	CSVEGEGGGLTYNEQFF
.	TRBJ2-3	TRBD2	TRBV30	CAWSPLAGTTDTQYF
.	TRBJ2-7	.	TRBV4-1	CASSQERALLYEQYF
few	TRBJ2-7	TRBD1	TRBV2	CASRAGQGILPYEQYF
few	TRBJ1-1	.	TRBV5-1	CASSSPLGTNTEAFF
.	TRBJ1-3	TRBD1	TRBV4-1	CASSRDSLGGNTIYF
.	TRBJ1-6	.	TRBV5-1	CASSLAGLNNSPLHF